Detailed here is one T cell receptor beta chain. As for the cDNA, it was generated by 5'RACE with 10-nucleotide random UMIs. Using its own MiXCR run on the 5' RACE reads, TCRdb lists one record per CDR3 protein. The table shows approximately 82,000 distinct CDR3 sequences, with around an eighth occurring only once. This entry is derived from a study of neurological immune-mediated disorders. Trimming cost V 1 base and J 4 bases, with 20 bases left between them. CDR1 is SGHAT, CDR2 FQNNGV, per germline. The CDR3 is made up of 18 amino acids. The unsorted libraries originated from 2 million PBMCs kept at -80 C.

Source material: PBMCs. The source is a woman between 45 and 60 years old in good health. The V and J genes are TRBV11-2 and TRBJ2-1; possibly TRBD1 or TRBD2 for D (5 bases each). In DNA, the CDR3 is TGTGCCAGCAGCTTAGTAGCGTCCGGGACGGGATCATACAATGAGCAGTTCTTC. This encodes CASSLVASGTGSYNEQFF.